This T cell receptor (beta chain) originates from a study of blood T cell repertoires in COVID-19. Study context: The samples span acute and convalescent COVID-19 from the United States, Italy and Spain. The cDNA or gDNA used as material had been derived from T cells, B-cell-depleted T cells, or PBMCs.

Germline V gene data show CDR1 as SGHRS and CDR2 as YFSETQ. Trimming at V came to 0 bases and at J to 7 bases, leaving 9 bases not matched to a gene. The CDR3 loop spans 17 amino acids. Some clones are missing from TCRdb's copy, which holds only in-frame ones; the method was immunoSEQ multiplex PCR. The repertoire includes about 59,000 clones, about 88% of them detected once, and 5% to 6.5% sits in the top ten. The sequencing sample was made of peripheral blood. The TCR comes from a man older than 75 in a cohort sampled during active COVID-19. This chain joins TRBV5-1 and TRBJ2-2; the match to TRBD1 covers 10 bases. The CDR3 DNA follows: TGCGCCAGCAGCTTGGAGTCGACAGGGGGCGCGGGCGGGGAGCTGTTTTTT. It yields the protein CASSLESTGGAGGELFF.